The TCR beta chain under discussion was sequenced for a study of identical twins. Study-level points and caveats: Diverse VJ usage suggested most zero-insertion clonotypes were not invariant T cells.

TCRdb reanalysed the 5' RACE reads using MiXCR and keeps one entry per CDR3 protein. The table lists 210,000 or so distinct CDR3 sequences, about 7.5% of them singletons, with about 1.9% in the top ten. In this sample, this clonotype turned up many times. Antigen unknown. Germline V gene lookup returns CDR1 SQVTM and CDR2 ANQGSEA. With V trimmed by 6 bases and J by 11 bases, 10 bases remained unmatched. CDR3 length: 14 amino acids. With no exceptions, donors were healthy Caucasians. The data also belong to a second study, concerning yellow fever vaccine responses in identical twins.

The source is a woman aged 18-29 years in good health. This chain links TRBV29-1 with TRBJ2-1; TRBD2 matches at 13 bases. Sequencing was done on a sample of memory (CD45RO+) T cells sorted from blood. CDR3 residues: CSVTIAGTSGKQFF. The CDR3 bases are TGCAGCGTCACTATTGCCGGGACTAGCGGGAAGCAGTTCTTC.